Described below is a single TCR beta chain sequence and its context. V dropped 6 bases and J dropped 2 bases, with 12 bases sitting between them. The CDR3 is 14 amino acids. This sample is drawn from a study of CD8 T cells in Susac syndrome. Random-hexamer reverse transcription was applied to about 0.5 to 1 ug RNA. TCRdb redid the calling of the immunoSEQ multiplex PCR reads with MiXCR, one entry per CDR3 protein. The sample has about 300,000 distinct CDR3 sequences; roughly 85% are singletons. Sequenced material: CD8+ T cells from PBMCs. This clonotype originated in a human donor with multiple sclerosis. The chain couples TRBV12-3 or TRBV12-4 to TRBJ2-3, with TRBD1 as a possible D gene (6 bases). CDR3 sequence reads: CASRDSPSTDTQYF. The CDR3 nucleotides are TGTGCCAGCAGGGACAGTCCCTCCACAGATACGCAGTATTTT.